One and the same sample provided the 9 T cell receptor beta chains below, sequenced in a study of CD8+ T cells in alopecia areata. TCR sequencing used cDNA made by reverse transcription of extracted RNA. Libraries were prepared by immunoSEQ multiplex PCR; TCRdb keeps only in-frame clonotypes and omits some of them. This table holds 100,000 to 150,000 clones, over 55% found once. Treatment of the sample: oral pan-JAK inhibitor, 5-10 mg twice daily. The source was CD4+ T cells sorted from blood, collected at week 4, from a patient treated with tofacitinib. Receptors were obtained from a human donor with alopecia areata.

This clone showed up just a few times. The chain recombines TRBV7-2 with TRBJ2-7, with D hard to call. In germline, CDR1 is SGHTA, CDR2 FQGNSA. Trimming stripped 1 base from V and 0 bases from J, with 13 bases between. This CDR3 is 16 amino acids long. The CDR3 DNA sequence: TGTGCCAGCAGCTTAGTACCACTCCCTAGCTCCTACGAGCAGTACTTC. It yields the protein CASSLVPLPSSYEQYF.

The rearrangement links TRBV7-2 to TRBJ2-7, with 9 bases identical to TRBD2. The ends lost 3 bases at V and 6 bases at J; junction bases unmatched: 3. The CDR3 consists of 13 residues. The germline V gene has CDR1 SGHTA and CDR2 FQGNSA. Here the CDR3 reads CASSLSSGTEQYF. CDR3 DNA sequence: TGTGCCAGCAGCTTGTCTAGCGGGACCGAGCAGTACTTC.

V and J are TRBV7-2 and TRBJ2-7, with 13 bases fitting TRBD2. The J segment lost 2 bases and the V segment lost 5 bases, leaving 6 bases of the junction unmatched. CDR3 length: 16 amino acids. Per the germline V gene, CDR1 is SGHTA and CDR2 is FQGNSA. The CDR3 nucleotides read TGTGCCAGCAGCCGGGGACTAGCGGGACAGGCCTACGAGCAGTACTTC. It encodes CASSRGLAGQAYEQYF.

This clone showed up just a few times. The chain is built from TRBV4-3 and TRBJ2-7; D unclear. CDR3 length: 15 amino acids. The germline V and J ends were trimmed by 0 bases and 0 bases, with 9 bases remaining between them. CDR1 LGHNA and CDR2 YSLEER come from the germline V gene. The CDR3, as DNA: TGCGCCAGCAGCCAAGATCGAGTCAGCTCCTACGAGCAGTACTTC. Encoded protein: CASSQDRVSSYEQYF.

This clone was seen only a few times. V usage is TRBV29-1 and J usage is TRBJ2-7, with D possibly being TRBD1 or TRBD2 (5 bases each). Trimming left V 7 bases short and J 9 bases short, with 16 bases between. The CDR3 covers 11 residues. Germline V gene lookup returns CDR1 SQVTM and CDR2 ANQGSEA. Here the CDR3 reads CSATQTEGQYF. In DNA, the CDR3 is TGCAGCGCCACCCAGACAGAGGGGCAGTACTTC.

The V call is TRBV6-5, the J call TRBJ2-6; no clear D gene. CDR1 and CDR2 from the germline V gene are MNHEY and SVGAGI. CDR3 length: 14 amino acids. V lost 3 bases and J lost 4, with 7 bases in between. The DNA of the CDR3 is TGTGCCAGCAGTTATAGGTCCGGGGCCAACGTCCTGACTTTC. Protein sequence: CASSYRSGANVLTF.

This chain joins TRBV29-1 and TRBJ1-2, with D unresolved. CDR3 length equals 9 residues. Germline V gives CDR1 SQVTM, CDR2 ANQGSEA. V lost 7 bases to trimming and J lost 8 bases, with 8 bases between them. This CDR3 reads CSALEGYTF. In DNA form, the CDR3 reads TGCAGCGCCCTAGAAGGCTACACCTTC.

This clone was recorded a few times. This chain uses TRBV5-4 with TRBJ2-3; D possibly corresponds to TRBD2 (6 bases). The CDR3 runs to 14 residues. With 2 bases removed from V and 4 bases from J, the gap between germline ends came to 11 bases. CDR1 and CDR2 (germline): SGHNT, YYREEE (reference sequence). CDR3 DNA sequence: TGTGCCAGCAGCTTCTCCGGGAGCTCAGATACGCAGTATTTT. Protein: CASSFSGSSDTQYF.

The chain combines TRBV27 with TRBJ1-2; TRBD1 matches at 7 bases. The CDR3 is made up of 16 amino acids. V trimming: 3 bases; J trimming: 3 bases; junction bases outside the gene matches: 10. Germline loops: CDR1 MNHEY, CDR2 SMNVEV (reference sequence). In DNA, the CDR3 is TGTGCCAGCAGTTTCCAACAGGGGACCGGTCACTATGGCTACACCTTC. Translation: CASSFQQGTGHYGYTF.